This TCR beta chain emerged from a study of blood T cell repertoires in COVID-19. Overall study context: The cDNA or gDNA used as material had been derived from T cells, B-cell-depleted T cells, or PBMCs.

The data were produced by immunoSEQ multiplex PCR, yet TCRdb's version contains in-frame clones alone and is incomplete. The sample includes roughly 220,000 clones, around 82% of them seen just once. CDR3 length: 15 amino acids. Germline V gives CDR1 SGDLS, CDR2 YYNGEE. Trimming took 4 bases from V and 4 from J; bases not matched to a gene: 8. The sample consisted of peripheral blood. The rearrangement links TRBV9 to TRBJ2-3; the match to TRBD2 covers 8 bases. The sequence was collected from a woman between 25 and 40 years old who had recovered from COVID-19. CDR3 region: CASSPGSGSSDTQYF. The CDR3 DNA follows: TGTGCCAGCAGCCCGGGGAGCGGGAGTTCAGATACGCAGTATTTT. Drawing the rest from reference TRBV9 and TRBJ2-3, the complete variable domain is DSGVTQTPKHLITATGQRVTLRCSPRSGDLSVYWYQQSLDQGLQFLIQYYNGEERAKGNILERFSAQQFPDLHSELNLSSLELGDSALYFCASSPGSGSSDTQYFGPGTRLTVL.